This TCR beta chain emerged from a study of cytomegalovirus exposure and HLA in healthy donors. Study details: Among around 170 million T cells, an earlier analysis found roughly 100 million unique TCR beta sequences. Overall study results and limits: One cluster of highly shared sequence variants probably arose as a sequencing artifact. A later analysis showed that HLA-associated TCR beta chains had undergone more clonal expansion than equally common others.

About this clone: Its target is not known.

PCR employed 60 Vbeta and 13 Jbeta primers. Produced via immunoSEQ multiplex PCR; TCRdb's table is partial and in-frame only. In the table there are fewer than 100,000 clones, 75% to 85% of which are singletons. Between the trimmed V and J ends, which lost 3 bases and 5 bases, there was a span of 13 bases. This CDR3 contains 15 residues. Per the germline V gene, CDR1 is MRHNA and CDR2 is SNTAGT. This receptor was identified in a woman aged 40 to 50 in good health and CMV-seronegative. The V gene is TRBV6-4, the J gene TRBJ2-2, with TRBD2 as a possible D gene (6 bases). The source material was PBMCs. The CDR3 loop is CASSENGLPTGELFF. The DNA of the CDR3 is TGTGCCAGCAGTGAAAATGGACTACCAACCGGGGAGCTGTTTTTT.